The T cell receptor beta chain under discussion was sequenced for a study of T-cell memory formation after mild COVID-19. This clonotype was seen repeatedly, ten times or more. Each CDR3 protein gets one entry after TCRdb re-called the 5' RACE reads with MiXCR. The data contain about 190,000 distinct CDR3 sequences, about 17% of them seen just once; the ten biggest clones take up roughly 2.4%. With 2 bases removed from V and 3 bases from J, the gap between germline ends came to 8 bases. CDR1 and CDR2 (germline): GTSNPN, SVGIG (reference sequence). This CDR3 has 12 amino acids. Sequenced material: PBMCs or a T cell subset sorted from them (not recorded which). The V and J genes are TRBV30 and TRBJ2-7; no firm D call. The receptor was isolated from an adult woman who had mild COVID-19 (a few samples of this study predate the infection). Cell type and time point are not known. The CDR3 DNA reads TGTGCCTGGAGTCTCGGCTTCTACGAGCAGTACTTC. This sequence encodes CAWSLGFYEQYF.